This TCR beta chain was sequenced for a study of T-cell memory formation after mild COVID-19. Study summary: The two donors had largely donor-specific TCR clusters.

TCRdb called the 5' RACE reads again in MiXCR, with one record for every CDR3 protein. Of about 360,000 distinct CDR3 sequences in the sample, over 13% were seen once. The CDR3 spans 13 residues. Germline CDR1 is SGHTA and CDR2 is FQGNSA. V was shortened by 2 bases and J by 6 bases, with 9 bases between the two germline ends. Sample: PBMCs or a T cell subset sorted from them (not recorded which). The origin of this receptor is a young man who had mild COVID-19 (a few samples of this study predate the infection). Cell type and time point are not known. The gene calls are TRBV7-2 and TRBJ2-3, with D unclear. The CDR3 spells CASSLTPWDTQYF. The CDR3 region has the DNA TGTGCCAGCAGCTTAACCCCCTGGGATACGCAGTATTTT.